This TCR beta chain came from a study of blood T cell repertoires in COVID-19. As for the study in general: Researchers got acute and convalescent COVID-19 samples from the United States, Italy and Spain. The cDNA or gDNA used as material had been derived from T cells, B-cell-depleted T cells, or PBMCs.

Authors' analysis steps: Amplification of reference gene primers was used by the study to estimate nucleated cell counts. The method was immunoSEQ multiplex PCR; TCRdb's version includes in-frame clones alone and lacks a portion of them. The D gene and trimming were derived from the DNA, and the V and J assignments and clone size from that table. Among approximately 77,000 clones listed, approximately 88% were seen once. The V end lost 4 bases, the J end lost 9 bases, and 14 bases lay between the germline ends. This CDR3 region has 13 residues. Germline V CDR1 and CDR2: SGDLS, YYNGEE. This chain joins TRBV9 and TRBJ2-1; D perhaps matches TRBD2 (6 bases). The source is a woman of 80 years or more with acute or convalescent COVID-19. The sequenced material came from peripheral blood. The CDR3 DNA reads as TGTGCCAGCAGCCCGGCGGGGCGGCTTGAGCAGTTCTTC. This encodes CASSPAGRLEQFF.